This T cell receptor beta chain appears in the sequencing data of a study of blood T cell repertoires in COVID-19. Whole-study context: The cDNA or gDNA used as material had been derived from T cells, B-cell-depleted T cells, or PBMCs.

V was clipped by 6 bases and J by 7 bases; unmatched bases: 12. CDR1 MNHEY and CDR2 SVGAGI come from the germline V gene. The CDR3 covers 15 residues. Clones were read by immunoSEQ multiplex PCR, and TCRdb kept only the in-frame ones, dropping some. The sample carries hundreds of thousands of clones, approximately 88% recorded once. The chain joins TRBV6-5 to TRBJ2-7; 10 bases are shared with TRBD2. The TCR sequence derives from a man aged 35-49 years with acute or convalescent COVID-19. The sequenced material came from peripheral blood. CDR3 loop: CASRLSTSGTGEQYF. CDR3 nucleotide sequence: TGTGCCAGCAGACTTTCCACTAGCGGGACAGGTGAGCAGTACTTC.